The 23 T cell receptor beta chains presented below share a single source sample, sequenced in a study of shared clonotypes between healthy human individuals. Profiling relied on immunoSEQ multiplex PCR, and the TCRdb table lists in-frame clones only, not all of them. The table lists 2 million to 2.5 million clones, approximately 96% of them singletons. The sample taken for sequencing was naive CD4+ T cells sorted from blood. Indicated subset: CD45RA+ positively selected. The receptors were sampled from a man between 18 and 35 years old in good health.

This clone was recorded only once. The chain recombines TRBV5-1 with TRBJ1-2; no clear D. CDR3 length equals 15 residues. Per the germline V gene, CDR1 is SGHRS and CDR2 is YFSETQ. Trimming shortened V by 2 bases and J by 0 bases, and 11 bases separated the two germline ends. This CDR3 is CASSLQVGPNYGYTF. CDR3 sequence (DNA): TGCGCCAGCAGCTTACAAGTTGGCCCTAACTATGGCTACACCTTC.

This clone was seen more than once but under ten times. The gene calls are TRBV30 and TRBJ1-5, with D possibly matching TRBD1 (5 bases). Germline V gene sequence: CDR1 GTSNPN, CDR2 SVGIG (reference sequence). The V gene lost 0 bases and the J gene lost 8 bases, with 14 bases spanning the gap. The CDR3 sequence is 14 residues long. The CDR3 DNA follows: TGTGCCTGGAGTGTGGGACTGCCCGGGGAGCCCCAGCATTTT. Its translation is CAWSVGLPGEPQHF.

This clone has a handful of counts. This chain connects TRBV9 to TRBJ2-2, with D perhaps matching TRBD2 (6 bases). Germline-derived CDR1 and CDR2 are SGDLS and YYNGEE. This CDR3 is built from 14 residues. Trimming stripped 7 bases from V and 7 bases from J, with 17 bases between. The CDR3: CASEARDVNGELFF. CDR3 nucleotides: TGTGCCAGCGAAGCGCGGGACGTAAACGGGGAGCTGTTTTTT. Full variable domain (outside the CDR3, taken from reference TRBV9 and TRBJ2-2): DSGVTQTPKHLITATGQRVTLRCSPRSGDLSVYWYQQSLDQGLQFLIQYYNGEERAKGNILERFSAQQFPDLHSELNLSSLELGDSALYFCASEARDVNGELFFGEGSRLTVL.

This chain uses TRBV18 with TRBJ2-5; no definite D call. There are 12 residues in the CDR3. V was cut by 6 bases and J by 3 bases, with 8 bases left in between. From germline, CDR1 is KGHSH and CDR2 LQKENI. CDR3 DNA: TGTGCCAGCTCCTTTTCGAAAGAGACCCAGTACTTC. This translates into CASSFSKETQYF.

This chain joins TRBV5-1 and TRBJ2-7; 7 bases map to TRBD1. Trimming took 4 bases from V and 0 from J; bases not matched to a gene: 7. The germline V gene has CDR1 SGHRS and CDR2 YFSETQ. The CDR3 runs 15 residues. The CDR3 reads CASSLSGQPSYEQYF. CDR3 sequence (DNA): TGCGCCAGCAGCCTCTCGGGACAGCCCTCCTACGAGCAGTACTTC.

Remarks on this clone: Germline and junction disagree at one end, which may indicate a read error. Other DNA sequences from this sample encode an identical CDR3 as well. The chain employs TRBV10-3 and TRBJ1-1; the D is unclear. This CDR3 has 12 residues. Germline loops: CDR1 ENHRY, CDR2 SYGVKD. The CDR3 spells CAISDWNTEAFF. For the CDR3, the DNA is TGTGCCATCAGTGACTGGAACACTGAAGCTTTTTTT.

The chain carries TRBV5-1 and TRBJ1-2; the match to TRBD1 covers 7 bases. Trimming took 0 bases from V and 4 from J; bases not matched to a gene: 6. CDR1 is SGHRS and CDR2 is YFSETQ in the germline V gene. This CDR3 is built from 15 residues. The CDR3 loop is CASSLETGRAYGYTF. CDR3 bases: TGCGCCAGCAGCTTGGAGACAGGGAGGGCCTATGGCTACACCTTC.

This clone was seen a single time. This chain joins TRBV2 and TRBJ2-2; 7 positions agree with TRBD1. Germline values: CDR1 SNHLY, CDR2 FYNNEI. The V and J ends lost 6 bases and 7 bases, in that order; junction bases with no gene match: 2. This CDR3 spans 12 amino acids. The CDR3: CASRWDSGELFF. In DNA form, the CDR3 reads TGTGCCAGCAGATGGGACAGCGGGGAGCTGTTTTTT.

The chain is built from TRBV4-3 and TRBJ2-4; D possibly corresponds to TRBD1 (6 bases). The CDR3 loop spans 15 amino acids. Trimming cost V 0 bases and J 4 bases, with 10 bases left between them. Germline assignment: CDR1 LGHNA and CDR2 YSLEER. CDR3 nucleotide sequence: TGCGCCAGCAGCCAAGACTGGGGGCAGAAAAACATTCAGTACTTC. Its protein product is CASSQDWGQKNIQYF.

This sequence joins TRBV18 and TRBJ2-7; TRBD2 aligns across 11 bases. There are 18 residues in the CDR3. CDR1 is KGHSH, CDR2 LQKENI, per germline. Trimming removed 2 bases from V and 0 bases from J; junction bases left unmatched: 9. Written as DNA, the CDR3 is TGTGCCAGCTCACCAGCCGGGACTAGCGGAAAGGGCTCCTACGAGCAGTACTTC. Its translation: CASSPAGTSGKGSYEQYF. Full variable domain (rest looked up from reference TRBV18 and TRBJ2-7): NAGVMQNPRHLVRRRGQEARLRCSPMKGHSHVYWYRQLPEEGLKFMVYLQKENIIDESGMPKERFSAEFPKEGPSILRIQQVVRGDSAAYFCASSPAGTSGKGSYEQYFGPGTRLTVT.

This chain joins TRBV28 and TRBJ1-5; TRBD1 agrees at 11 bases. Germline loops: CDR1 MDHEN, CDR2 SYDVKM. The CDR3 consists of 16 residues. V gave up 5 bases and J gave up 6 bases; unmatched junction bases: 9. CDR3 sequence reads: CASSLPRTGGIQPQHF. The DNA for the CDR3 is TGTGCCAGCAGTCTCCCGAGGACAGGGGGCATTCAGCCCCAGCATTTT.

The chain links TRBV4-3 to TRBJ2-2, with a tentative D call TRBD2 (6 bases). V lost 1 base to trimming and J lost 6 bases, with 12 bases between them. The CDR3 length is 15 residues. Germline values: CDR1 LGHNA, CDR2 YSLEER. The CDR3 coding sequence is TGCGCCAGCAGCCAAGTGGGGGGACGCTCCGGGGAGCTGTTTTTT. It translates to CASSQVGGRSGELFF.

CDR3 in amino acids: CASSTGTAPYEQYF. The CDR3 DNA reads as TGCGCCAGCAGCACCGGGACAGCCCCCTACGAGCAGTACTTC. The chain is built from TRBV5-1 and TRBJ2-7, with TRBD1 matching over 7 bases. Losses at the gene ends were 4 bases for V and 2 bases for J; bases not matched to a gene: 6. The CDR3 covers 14 residues. Germline loops: CDR1 SGHRS, CDR2 YFSETQ.

This sequence joins TRBV5-6 and TRBJ2-1, with D perhaps matching TRBD1 or TRBD2 (5 bases each). V lost 4 bases to trimming and J lost 8 bases, with 22 bases between them. Germline V CDR1 and CDR2: SGHDT, YYEEEE. The CDR3 extends over 16 amino acids. The CDR3 sequence: CASSPDWAERGHEQFF. The DNA of the CDR3 is TGTGCCAGCAGCCCGGATTGGGCGGAGAGGGGACATGAGCAGTTCTTC.

The chain couples TRBV10-2 to TRBJ2-3; 10 nucleotides match TRBD2. The germline gives CDR1 WSHSY, CDR2 SAAADI. CDR3 length: 14 residues. The V segment lost 7 bases and the J segment 7 bases; nucleotides outside the gene matches: 8. The CDR3 sequence: CASISAGGTHTQYF. The CDR3 region has the DNA TGCGCCAGCATTTCAGCGGGAGGGACACATACGCAGTATTTT.

This clone was detected once. The rearrangement links TRBV19 to TRBJ1-5; perhaps TRBD1 as D (5 bases). Germline assignment: CDR1 LNHDA and CDR2 SQIVND (reference sequence). The CDR3 is made up of 15 amino acids. V lost 0 bases to trimming and J lost 9 bases, with 15 bases between them. Written as DNA, the CDR3 is TGTGCCAGTAGTATAGATCGGGGGGGGATGAGGCCCCAGCATTTT. Translated: CASSIDRGGMRPQHF.

CDR3 bases: TGTGCCGGCTACAGGGGGCAGCACACCGGGGAGCTGTTTTTT. Amino acids: CAGYRGQHTGELFF. This chain joins TRBV2 and TRBJ2-2; 9 nucleotides align to TRBD1. Trimming removed 11 bases from V and 3 bases from J; junction bases left unmatched: 7. Germline CDR1 is SNHLY and CDR2 is FYNNEI. The CDR3 contains 14 residues.

The rearrangement uses TRBV5-4 and TRBJ1-1; possible D gene TRBD1, 5 bases. V was clipped by 0 bases and J by 6 bases, with 15 bases between them. Germline assignment: CDR1 SGHNT and CDR2 YYREEE (reference sequence). The CDR3 is 15 residues long. The CDR3 coding sequence is TGTGCCAGCAGCTTGGGGTGGGGCGGGGGAGCTGAAGCTTTCTTT. Translated, it gives CASSLGWGGGAEAFF.

This chain joins TRBV19 and TRBJ1-6; no clear D gene. V was shortened by 4 bases and J by 8 bases, with 9 bases between the two germline ends. In germline, CDR1 is LNHDA, CDR2 SQIVND (reference sequence). The CDR3 totals 13 residues. The CDR3, as DNA: TGTGCCAGTAGTAACGAGGGATATTCACCCCTCCACTTT. This codes for CASSNEGYSPLHF.

The chain combines TRBV2 with TRBJ2-3, with 9 bases that match TRBD1. The V and J ends lost 8 bases and 4 bases, in that order; junction bases with no gene match: 7. This CDR3 has 14 amino acids. Germline CDR1 is SNHLY and CDR2 is FYNNEI. The CDR3 region is CASARGQGPDTQYF. The CDR3 region has the DNA TGTGCCAGCGCCAGAGGACAGGGGCCAGATACGCAGTATTTT. Full variable domain (remainder filled in from reference TRBV2 and TRBJ2-3): EPEVTQTPSHQVTQMGQEVILRCVPISNHLYFYWYRQILGQKVEFLVSFYNNEISEKSEIFDDQFSVERPDGSNFTLKIRSTKLEDSAMYFCASARGQGPDTQYFGPGTRLTVL.

Remarks on this clone: This sample also contains other DNA sequences that code for the same CDR3. The CDR3 sequence: CASSLRDSQETQYF. For the CDR3, the DNA is TGTGCCAGCAGCTTGAGGGACAGCCAAGAGACCCAGTACTTC. The gene calls are TRBV5-4 and TRBJ2-5, with 7 nucleotides matching TRBD1. This CDR3 comprises 14 residues. The junction had 1 base not matched to a gene; V was cut back by 1 base and J by 1 base. CDR1 SGHNT and CDR2 YYREEE come from the germline V gene (reference sequence).

V usage is TRBV27 and J usage is TRBJ2-5; 10 bases align to TRBD1. The ends lost 6 bases at V and 0 bases at J; junction bases unmatched: 22. Germline-derived CDR1 and CDR2 are MNHEY and SMNVEV (reference sequence). CDR3 length equals 21 residues. In nucleotides, the CDR3 is TGTGCCAGCAGACCGGGACAGGGGAATCCTGAGGGGAATCGAAACCAAGAGACCCAGTACTTC. It specifies CASRPGQGNPEGNRNQETQYF.

Only one count was recorded for this clone. This chain connects TRBV7-2 to TRBJ2-7; D gene ambiguous. V was pared by 5 bases and J by 0 bases, with 11 bases between. CDR1 and CDR2 from the germline V gene are SGHTA and FQGNSA. This CDR3 has 14 residues. CDR3 sequence reads: CASSTRLSSYEQYF. The CDR3 nucleotides are TGTGCCAGCAGCACGAGACTGAGCTCCTACGAGCAGTACTTC.